The entry below gives a single T cell receptor beta chain sequence along with its context. Data came from immunoSEQ multiplex PCR; TCRdb stores just in-frame clones and leaves some out. The sample records about 300,000 clones, approximately 79% being singletons. Germline V lookup: CDR1 MNHNS, CDR2 SASEGT. The CDR3 has 16 residues. V lost 3 bases and J lost 4, with 16 bases in between. The source of the sample is a study of cytotoxic CD8 clonotypes in ibrutinib-treated CLL. About the research overall: Patients gave response samples after a median roughly 11 months of treatment, range 6 to 36.

The sample in question was PBMCs, obtained at disease progression, from a patient treated with ibrutinib. This sequence joins TRBV6-1 and TRBJ1-3, with D hard to call. This clonotype was obtained from a human donor with chronic lymphocytic leukemia. The CDR3: CASSDHSQVVGNTIYF. The CDR3 nucleotides read TGTGCCAGCAGTGACCACTCCCAGGTGGTGGGAAACACCATATATTTT.